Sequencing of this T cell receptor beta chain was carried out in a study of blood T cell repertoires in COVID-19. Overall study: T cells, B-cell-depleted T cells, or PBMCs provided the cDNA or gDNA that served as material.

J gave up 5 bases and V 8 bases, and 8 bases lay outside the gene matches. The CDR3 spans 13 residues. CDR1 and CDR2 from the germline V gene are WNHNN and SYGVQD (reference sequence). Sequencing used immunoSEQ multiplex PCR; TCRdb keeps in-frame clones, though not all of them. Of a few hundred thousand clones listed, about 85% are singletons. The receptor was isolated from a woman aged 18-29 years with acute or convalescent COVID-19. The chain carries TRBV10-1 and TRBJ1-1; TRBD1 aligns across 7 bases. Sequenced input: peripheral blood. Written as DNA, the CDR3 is TGCGCCAGCGGACCAGGGGGTGGTACTGAAGCTTTCTTT. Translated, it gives CASGPGGGTEAFF.